This T cell receptor (beta chain) is from a study of beta chain features in type 1 diabetes. General study results and limits: Type 1 diabetes patients had moderately but significantly shorter TCRB CDR3s in all four CD4+ subsets.

The study reverse transcribed the entire isolated RNA, so it sequenced expressed TCRB transcripts. Clones were read by immunoSEQ multiplex PCR, and TCRdb kept only the in-frame ones, dropping some. The sample has some 350,000 clones; 8.5% to 10% are singletons. Unmatched junction bases numbered 4, after V lost 3 bases and J lost 2 bases. Per germline, CDR1 SGHRS and CDR2 YFSETQ. This CDR3 is 14 amino acids long. The table lists this clone with a few counts. Its target is unknown. The V and J genes are TRBV5-1 and TRBJ2-5, with TRBD2 matching 7 bases. The sequenced material came from central memory CD4+ T cells from blood. The sequence derives from a man aged 30 to 45 with type 1 diabetes. The DNA of the CDR3 is TGCGCCAGCAGCTCTGGGCGGGGGCAAGAGACCCAGTACTTC. It codes for CASSSGRGQETQYF.